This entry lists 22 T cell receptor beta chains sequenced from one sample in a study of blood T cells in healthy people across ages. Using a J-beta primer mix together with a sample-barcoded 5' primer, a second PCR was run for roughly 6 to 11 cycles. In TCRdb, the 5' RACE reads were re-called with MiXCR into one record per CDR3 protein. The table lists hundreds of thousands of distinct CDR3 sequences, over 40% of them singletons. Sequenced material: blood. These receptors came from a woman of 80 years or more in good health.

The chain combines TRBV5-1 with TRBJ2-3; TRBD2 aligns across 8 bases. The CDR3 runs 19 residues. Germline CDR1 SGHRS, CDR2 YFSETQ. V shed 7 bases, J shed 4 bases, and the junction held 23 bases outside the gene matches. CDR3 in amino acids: CASAMARVGSGGLPDTQYF. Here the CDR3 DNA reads TGCGCCAGCGCTATGGCCAGGGTGGGCAGCGGGGGATTGCCAGATACGCAGTATTTT.

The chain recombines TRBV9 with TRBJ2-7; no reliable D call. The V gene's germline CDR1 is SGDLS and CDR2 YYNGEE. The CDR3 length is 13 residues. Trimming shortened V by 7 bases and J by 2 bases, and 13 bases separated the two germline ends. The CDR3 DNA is TGTGCCAGCGGACCCCAAGGAACCTACGAGCAGTACTTC. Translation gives CASGPQGTYEQYF.

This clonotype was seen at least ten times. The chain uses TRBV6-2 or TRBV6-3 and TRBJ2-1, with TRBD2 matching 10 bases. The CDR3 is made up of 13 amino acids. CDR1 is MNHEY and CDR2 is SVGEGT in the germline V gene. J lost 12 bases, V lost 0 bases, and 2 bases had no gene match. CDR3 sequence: CASSYSSGRWQFF. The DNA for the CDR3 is TGTGCCAGCAGTTACTCTAGCGGGAGGTGGCAGTTCTTC.

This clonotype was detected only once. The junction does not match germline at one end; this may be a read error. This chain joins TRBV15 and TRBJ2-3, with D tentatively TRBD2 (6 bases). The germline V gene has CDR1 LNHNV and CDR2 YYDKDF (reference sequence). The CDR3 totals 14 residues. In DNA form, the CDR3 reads TGCGCCACCAGCAGAGACGGGGAGGCGGATACGCAGTATTTT. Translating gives CATSRDGEADTQYF. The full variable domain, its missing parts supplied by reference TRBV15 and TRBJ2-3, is DAMVIQNPRYQVTQFGKPVTLSCSQTLNHNVMYWYQQKSSQAPKLLFHYYDKDFNNEADTPDNFQSRRPNTSFCFLDIRSPGLGDTAMYLCATSRDGEADTQYFGPGTRLTVL.

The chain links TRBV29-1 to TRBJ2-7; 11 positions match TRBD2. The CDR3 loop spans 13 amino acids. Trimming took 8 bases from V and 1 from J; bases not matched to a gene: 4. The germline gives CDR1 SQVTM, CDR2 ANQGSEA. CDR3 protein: CSFLAGGSYEQYF. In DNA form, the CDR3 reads TGCAGCTTTTTAGCGGGGGGGTCCTACGAGCAGTACTTC.

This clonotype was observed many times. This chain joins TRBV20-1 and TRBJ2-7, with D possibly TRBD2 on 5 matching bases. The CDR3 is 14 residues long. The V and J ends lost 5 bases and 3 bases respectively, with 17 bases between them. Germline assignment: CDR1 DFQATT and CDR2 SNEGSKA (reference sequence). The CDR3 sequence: CSARSPGKFYEQYF. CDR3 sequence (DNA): TGCAGTGCTCGATCGCCCGGGAAATTCTACGAGCAGTACTTC.

The CDR3 DNA is TGCGCCAGCAGCCAAGATCCCAGGGTGCCGGGGGATGAGCAGTTCTTC. Encoded protein: CASSQDPRVPGDEQFF. The V call is TRBV4-3, the J call TRBJ2-1, with TRBD2 as a possible D gene (6 bases). Trimming stripped 0 bases from V and 8 bases from J, with 17 bases between. The CDR3 has 16 residues. The V gene's germline CDR1 is LGHNA and CDR2 YSLEER.

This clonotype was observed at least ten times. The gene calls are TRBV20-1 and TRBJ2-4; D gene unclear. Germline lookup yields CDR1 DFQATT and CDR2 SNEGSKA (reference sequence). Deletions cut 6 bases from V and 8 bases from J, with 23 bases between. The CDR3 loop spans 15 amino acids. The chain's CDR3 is CSALKTTDGGDIQYF. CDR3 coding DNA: TGCAGTGCCCTCAAAACAACAGATGGCGGCGACATTCAGTACTTC.

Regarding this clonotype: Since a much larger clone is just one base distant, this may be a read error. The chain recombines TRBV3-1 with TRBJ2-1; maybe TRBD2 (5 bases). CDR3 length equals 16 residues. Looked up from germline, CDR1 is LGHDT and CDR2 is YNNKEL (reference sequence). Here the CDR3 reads CASRRETKGMGNGQFF. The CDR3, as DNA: TGTGCCAGCAGACGTGAGACTAAAGGGATGGGGAATGGGCAGTTCTTC.

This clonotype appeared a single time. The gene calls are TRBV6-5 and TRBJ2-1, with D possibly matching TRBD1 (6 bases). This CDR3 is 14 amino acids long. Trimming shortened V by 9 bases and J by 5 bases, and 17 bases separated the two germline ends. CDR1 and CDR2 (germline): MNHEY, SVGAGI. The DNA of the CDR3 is TGTGCCAGTCGACAGGCCCTCGGGAACAATGAGCAGTTCTTC. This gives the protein CASRQALGNNEQFF.

CDR3 protein: CASSSKYGTSGRVDEQYF. The CDR3 coding sequence is TGTGCCAGCAGCTCCAAATACGGTACTAGCGGGAGAGTCGATGAGCAGTACTTC. The V gene is TRBV7-9, the J gene TRBJ2-5, with TRBD2 matching over 11 bases. Germline V gene data show CDR1 as SEHNR and CDR2 as FQNEAQ (reference sequence). The CDR3 length is 18 residues. V was pared by 4 bases and J by 11 bases, with 21 bases of the junction left unmatched. Full variable domain (rest looked up from reference TRBV7-9 and TRBJ2-5): DTGVSQNPRHKITKRGQNVTFRCDPISEHNRLYWYRQTLGQGPEFLTYFQNEAQLEKSRLLSDRFSAERPKGSFSTLEIQRTEQGDSAMYLCASSSKYGTSGRVDEQYFGPGTRLLVL.

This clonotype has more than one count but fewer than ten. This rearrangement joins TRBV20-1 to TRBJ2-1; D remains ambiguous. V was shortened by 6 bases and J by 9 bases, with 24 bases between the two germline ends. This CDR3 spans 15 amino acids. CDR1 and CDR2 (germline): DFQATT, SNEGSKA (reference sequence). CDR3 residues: CSASLHRRLVREQFF. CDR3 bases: TGCAGTGCCAGCTTACATAGACGTTTGGTGCGTGAGCAGTTCTTC.

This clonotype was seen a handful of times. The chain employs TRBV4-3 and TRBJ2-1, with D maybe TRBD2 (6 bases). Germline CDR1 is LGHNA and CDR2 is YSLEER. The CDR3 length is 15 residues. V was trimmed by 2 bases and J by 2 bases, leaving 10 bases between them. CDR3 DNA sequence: TGCGCCAGCAGCCAATATACGGGGGCCTACAATGAGCAGTTCTTC. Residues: CASSQYTGAYNEQFF.

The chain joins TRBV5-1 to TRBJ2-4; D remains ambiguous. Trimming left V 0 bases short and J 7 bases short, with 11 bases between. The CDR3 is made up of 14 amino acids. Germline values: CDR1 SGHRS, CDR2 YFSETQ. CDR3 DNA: TGCGCCAGCAGCTTGGAAACTTCGAGGAACATTCAGTACTTC. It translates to CASSLETSRNIQYF.

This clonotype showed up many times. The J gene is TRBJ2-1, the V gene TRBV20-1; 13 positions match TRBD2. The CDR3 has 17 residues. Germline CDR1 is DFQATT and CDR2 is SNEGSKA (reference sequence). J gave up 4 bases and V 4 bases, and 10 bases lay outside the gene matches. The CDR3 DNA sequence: TGCAGTGCTAATCTAGGACTAGCGGGAGTACGATACAATGAGCAGTTCTTC. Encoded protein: CSANLGLAGVRYNEQFF.

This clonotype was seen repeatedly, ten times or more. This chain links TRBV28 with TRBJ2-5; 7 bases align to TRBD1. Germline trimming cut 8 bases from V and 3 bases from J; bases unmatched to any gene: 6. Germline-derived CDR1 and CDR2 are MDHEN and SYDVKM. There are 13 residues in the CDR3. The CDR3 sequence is CASLDREKETQYF. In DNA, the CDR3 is TGTGCCAGCCTTGACAGGGAAAAAGAGACCCAGTACTTC.

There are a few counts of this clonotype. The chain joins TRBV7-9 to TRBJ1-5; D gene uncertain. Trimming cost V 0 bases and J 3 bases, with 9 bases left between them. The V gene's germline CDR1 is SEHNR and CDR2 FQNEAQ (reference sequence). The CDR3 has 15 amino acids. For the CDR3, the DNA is TGTGCCAGCAGCTTAGCTGGGATAGTCAATCAGCCCCAGCATTTT. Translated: CASSLAGIVNQPQHF.

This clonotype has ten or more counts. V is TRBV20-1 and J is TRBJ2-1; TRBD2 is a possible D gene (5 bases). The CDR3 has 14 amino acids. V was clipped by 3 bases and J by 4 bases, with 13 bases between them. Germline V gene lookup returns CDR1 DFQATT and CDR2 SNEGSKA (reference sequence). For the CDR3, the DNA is TGCAGTGCTAGGGCGCTACTAGGGTACAATGAGCAGTTCTTC. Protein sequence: CSARALLGYNEQFF.

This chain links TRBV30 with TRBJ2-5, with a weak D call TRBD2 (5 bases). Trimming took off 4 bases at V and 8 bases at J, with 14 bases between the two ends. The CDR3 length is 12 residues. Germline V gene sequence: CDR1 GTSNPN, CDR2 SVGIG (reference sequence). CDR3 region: CAWKSGNPTQYF. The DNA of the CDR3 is TGTGCCTGGAAATCCGGGAACCCCACCCAGTACTTC.

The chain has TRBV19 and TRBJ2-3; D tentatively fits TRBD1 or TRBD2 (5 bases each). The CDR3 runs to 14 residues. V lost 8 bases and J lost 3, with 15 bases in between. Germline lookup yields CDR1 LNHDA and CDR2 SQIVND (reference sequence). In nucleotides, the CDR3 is TGTGCCAGTGCCCGAGGGGATGTGACAGATACGCAGTATTTT. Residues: CASARGDVTDTQYF.

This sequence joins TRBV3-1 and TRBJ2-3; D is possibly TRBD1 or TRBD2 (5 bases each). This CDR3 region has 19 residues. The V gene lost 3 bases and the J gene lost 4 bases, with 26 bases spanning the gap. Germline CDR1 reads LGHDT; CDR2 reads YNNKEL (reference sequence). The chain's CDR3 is CASSQTRTQNRDVPDTQYF. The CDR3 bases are TGTGCCAGCAGCCAGACCAGGACTCAAAATAGGGACGTTCCAGATACGCAGTATTTT.

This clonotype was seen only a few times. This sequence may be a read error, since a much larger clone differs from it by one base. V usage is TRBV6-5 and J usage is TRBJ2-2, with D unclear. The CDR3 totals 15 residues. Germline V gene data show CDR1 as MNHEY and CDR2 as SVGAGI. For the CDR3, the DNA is TGTGCCAGCAGTTACTCCCCCCAGAACACCAGGGAGCTGTTTTTT. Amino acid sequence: CASSYSPQNTRELFF.